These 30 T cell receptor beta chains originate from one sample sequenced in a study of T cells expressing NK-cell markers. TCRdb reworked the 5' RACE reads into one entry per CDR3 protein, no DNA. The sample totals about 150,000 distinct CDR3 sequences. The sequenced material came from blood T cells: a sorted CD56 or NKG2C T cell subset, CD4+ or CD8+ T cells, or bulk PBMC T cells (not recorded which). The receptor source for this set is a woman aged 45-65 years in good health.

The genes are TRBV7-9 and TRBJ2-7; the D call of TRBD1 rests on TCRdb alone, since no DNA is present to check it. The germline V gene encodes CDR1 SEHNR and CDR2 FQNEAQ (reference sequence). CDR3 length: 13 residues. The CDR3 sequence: CASSLANRDPQYF.

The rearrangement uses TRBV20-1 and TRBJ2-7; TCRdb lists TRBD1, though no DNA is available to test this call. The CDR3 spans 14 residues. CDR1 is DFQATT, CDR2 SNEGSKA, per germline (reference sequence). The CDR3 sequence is CSASGQRVTYEQYF.

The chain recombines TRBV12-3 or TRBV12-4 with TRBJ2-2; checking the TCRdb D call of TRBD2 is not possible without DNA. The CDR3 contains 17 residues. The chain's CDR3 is CASSSPGPGGPNGELFF.

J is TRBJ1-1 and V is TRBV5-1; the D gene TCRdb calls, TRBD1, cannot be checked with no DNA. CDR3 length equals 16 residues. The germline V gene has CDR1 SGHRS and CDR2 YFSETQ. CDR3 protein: CASSIGHRGLNTEAFF.

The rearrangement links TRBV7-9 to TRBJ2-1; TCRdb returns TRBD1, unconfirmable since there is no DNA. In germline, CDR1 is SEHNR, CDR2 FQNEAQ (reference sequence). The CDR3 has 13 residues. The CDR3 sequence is CASSRQGGDEQFF.

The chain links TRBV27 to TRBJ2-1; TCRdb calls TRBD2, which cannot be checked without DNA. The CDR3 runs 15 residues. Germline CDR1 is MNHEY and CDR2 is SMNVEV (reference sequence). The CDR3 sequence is CASSPIAERNNEQFF.

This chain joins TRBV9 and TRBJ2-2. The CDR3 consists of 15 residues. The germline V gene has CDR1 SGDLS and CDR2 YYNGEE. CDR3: CASSYRLDRNGELFF.

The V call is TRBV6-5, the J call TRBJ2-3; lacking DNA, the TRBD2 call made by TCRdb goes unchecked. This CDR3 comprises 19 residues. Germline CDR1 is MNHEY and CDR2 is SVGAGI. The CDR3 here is CASSAGLAGGPSASDTQYF.

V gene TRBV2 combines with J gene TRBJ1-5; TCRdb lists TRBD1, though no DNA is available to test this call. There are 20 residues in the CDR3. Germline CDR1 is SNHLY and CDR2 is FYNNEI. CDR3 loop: CASSAYHSLSGDYSNQPQHF.

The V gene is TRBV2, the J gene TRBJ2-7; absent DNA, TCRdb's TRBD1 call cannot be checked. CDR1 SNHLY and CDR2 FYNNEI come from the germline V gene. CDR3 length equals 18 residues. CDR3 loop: CASSDPRGLADPFYEQYF.

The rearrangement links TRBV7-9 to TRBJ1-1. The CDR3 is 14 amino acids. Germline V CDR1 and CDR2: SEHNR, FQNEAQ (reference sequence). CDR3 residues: CASSQAQKDTEAFF.

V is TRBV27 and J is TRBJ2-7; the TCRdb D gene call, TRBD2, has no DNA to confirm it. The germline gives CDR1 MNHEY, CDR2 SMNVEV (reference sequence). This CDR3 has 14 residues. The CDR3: CASRPLIGGLKQYF.

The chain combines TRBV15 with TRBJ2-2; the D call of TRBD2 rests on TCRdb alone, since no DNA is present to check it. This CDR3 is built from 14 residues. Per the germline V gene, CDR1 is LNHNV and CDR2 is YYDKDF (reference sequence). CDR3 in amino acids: CATSREGHPGELFF.

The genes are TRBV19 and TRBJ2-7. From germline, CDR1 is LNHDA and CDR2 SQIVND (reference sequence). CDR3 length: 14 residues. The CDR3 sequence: CASSPFGGAYEQYF.

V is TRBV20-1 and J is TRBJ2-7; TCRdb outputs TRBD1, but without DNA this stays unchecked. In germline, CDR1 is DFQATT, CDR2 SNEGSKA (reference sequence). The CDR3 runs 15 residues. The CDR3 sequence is CSARTTGGYSYEQYF.

The CDR3 reads CATMGIMNTEAFF. The chain recombines TRBV24-1 with TRBJ1-1. Germline assignment: CDR1 KGHDR and CDR2 SFDVKD. This CDR3 spans 13 amino acids.

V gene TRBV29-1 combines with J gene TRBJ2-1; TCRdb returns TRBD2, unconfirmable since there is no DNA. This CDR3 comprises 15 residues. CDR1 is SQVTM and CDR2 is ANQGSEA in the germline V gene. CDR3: CSVEGLAGGYNEQFF.

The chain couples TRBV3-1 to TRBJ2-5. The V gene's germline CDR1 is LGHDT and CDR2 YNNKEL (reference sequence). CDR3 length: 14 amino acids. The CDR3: CASLTSGFWETQYF.

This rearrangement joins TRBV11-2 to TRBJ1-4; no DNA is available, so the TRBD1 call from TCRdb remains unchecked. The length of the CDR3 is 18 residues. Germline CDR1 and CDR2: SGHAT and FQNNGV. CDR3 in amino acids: CASSLGADRGREGEKLFF.

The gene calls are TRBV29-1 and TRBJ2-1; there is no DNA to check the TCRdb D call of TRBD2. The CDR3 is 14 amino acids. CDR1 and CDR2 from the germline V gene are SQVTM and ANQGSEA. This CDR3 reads CSVESEREYNEQFF.

This CDR3 reads CASSFSSGRTDTQYF. This rearrangement joins TRBV5-1 to TRBJ2-3; TCRdb's D call, TRBD2, is unchecked because there is no DNA. Germline assignment: CDR1 SGHRS and CDR2 YFSETQ. The length of the CDR3 is 15 residues.

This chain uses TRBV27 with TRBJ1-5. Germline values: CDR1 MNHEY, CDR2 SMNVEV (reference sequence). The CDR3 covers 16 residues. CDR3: CASSLIGSASHQPQHF.

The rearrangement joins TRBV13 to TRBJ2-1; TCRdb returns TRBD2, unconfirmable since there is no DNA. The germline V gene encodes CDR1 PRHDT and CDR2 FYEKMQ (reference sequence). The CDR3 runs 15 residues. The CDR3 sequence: CASSSKTSGPGEQFF.

CDR3 loop: CASSLGVELGNEQFF. The genes are TRBV7-6 and TRBJ2-1. The CDR3 is 15 amino acids. Germline V gives CDR1 SGHVS, CDR2 FNYEAQ.

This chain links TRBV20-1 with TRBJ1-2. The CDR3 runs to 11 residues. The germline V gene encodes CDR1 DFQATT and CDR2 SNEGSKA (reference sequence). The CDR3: CSALWTFGYTF.

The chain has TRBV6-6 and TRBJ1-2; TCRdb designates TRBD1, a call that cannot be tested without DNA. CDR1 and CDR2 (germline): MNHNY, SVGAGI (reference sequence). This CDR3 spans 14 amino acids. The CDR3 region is CASSHPSGSYGYTF.

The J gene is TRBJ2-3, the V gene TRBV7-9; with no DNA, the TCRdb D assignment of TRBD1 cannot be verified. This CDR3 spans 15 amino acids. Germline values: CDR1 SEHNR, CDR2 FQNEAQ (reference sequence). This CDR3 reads CASSLVTGTTDTQYF.

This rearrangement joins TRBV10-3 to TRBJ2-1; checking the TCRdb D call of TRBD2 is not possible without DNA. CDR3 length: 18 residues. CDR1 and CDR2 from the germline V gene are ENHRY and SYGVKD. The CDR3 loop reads CAISESGASGSIFNEQFF.

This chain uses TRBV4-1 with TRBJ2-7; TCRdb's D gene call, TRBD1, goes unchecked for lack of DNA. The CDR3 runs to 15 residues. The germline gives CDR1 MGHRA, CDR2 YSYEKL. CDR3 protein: CASSQQPGWLGEQYF.

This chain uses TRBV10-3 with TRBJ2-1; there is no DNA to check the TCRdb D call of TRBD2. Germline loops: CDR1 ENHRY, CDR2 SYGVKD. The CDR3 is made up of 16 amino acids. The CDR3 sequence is CAISESSRGAHNEQFF.